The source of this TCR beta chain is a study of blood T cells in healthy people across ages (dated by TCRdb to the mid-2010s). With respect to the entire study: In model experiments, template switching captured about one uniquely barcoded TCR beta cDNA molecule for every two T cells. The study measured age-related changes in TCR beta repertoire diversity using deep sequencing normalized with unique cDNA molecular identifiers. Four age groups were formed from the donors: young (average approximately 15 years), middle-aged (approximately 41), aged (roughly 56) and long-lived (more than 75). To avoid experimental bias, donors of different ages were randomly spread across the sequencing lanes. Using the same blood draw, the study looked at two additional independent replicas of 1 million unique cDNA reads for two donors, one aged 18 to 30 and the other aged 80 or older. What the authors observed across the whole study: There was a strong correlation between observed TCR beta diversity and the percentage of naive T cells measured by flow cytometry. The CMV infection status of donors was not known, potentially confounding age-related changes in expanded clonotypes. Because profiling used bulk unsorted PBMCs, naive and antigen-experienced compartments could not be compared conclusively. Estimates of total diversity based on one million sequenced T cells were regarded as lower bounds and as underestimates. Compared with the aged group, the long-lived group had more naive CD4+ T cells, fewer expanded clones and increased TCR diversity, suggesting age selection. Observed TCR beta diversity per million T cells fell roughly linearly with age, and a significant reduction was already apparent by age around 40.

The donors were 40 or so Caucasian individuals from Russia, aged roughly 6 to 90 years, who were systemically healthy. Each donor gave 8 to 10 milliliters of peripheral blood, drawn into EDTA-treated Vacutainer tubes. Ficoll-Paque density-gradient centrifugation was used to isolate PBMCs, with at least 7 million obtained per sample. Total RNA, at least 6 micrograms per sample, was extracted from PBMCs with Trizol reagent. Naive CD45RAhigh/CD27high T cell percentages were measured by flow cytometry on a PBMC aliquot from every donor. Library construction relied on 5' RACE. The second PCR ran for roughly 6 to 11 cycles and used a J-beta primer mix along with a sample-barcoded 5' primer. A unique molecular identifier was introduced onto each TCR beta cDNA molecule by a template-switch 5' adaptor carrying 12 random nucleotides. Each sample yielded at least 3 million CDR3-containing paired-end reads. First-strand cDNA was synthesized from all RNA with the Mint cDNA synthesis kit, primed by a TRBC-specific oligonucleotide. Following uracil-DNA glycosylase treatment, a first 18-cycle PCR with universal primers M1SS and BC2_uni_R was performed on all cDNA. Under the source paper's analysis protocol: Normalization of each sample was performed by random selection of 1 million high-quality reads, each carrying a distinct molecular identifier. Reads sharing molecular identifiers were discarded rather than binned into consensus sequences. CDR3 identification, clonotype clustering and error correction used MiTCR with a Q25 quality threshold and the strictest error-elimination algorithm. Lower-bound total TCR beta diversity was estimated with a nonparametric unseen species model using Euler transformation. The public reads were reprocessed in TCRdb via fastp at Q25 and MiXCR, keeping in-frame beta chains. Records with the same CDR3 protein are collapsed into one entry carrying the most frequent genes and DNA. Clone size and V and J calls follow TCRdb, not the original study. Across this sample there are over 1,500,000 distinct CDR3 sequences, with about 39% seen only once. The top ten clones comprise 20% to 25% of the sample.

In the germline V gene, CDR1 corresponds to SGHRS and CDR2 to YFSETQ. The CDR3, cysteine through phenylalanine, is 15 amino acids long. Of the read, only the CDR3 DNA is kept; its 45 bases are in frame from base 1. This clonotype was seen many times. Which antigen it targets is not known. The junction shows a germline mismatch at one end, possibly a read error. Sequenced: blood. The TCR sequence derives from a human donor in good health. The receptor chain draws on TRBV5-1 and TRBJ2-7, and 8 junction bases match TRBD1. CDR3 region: CASSLAPGQGYEQYF. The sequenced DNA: TGTGCCAGCAGCTTAGCGCCAGGACAGGGCTACGAGCAGTACTTC. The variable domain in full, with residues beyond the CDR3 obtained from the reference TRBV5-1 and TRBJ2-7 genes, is KAGVTQTPRYLIKTRGQQVTLSCSPISGHRSVSWYQQTPGQGLQFLFEYFSETQRNKGNFPGRFSGRQFSNSRSEMNVSTLELGDSALYLCASSLAPGQGYEQYFGPGTRLTVT.